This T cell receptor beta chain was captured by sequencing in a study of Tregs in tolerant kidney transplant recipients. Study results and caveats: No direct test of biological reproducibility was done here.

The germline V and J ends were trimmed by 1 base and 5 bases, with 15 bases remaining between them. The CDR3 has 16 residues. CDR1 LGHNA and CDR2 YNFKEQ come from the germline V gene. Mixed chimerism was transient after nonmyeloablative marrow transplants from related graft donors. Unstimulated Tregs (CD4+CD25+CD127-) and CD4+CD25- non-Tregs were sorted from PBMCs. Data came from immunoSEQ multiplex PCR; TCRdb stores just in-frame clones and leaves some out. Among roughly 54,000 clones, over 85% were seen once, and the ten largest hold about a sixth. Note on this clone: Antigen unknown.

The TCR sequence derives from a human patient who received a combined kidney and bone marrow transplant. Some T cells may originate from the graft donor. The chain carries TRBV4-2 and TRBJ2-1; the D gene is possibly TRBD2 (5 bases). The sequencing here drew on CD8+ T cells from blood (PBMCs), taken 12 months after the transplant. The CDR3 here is CASSQGWEPLNNEQFF. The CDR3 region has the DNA TGTGCCAGCAGCCAAGGTTGGGAGCCCCTTAACAATGAGCAGTTCTTC.